Each of the 27 T cell receptor beta chains below was sequenced from the same sample in a study of T cell responses to AZD1222 COVID-19 vaccine. Data came from immunoSEQ multiplex PCR; TCRdb stores just in-frame clones and leaves some out. The sample holds roughly 150,000 clones; roughly nine tenths are singletons and the top ten take about 9.4%. Sequenced here: peripheral blood, sampled 28 days after the second AZD1222 dose. The receptors here all came from an adult who received the AZD1222 COVID-19 vaccine.

The chain recombines TRBV19 with TRBJ1-5; 7 bases are a match to TRBD1. CDR3 length equals 14 residues. Germline V CDR1 and CDR2: LNHDA, SQIVND (reference sequence). J lost 4 bases, V lost 2 bases, and 2 bases had no gene match. CDR3 protein: CASSIPGGNQPQHF. Written as DNA, the CDR3 is TGTGCCAGTAGTATACCAGGGGGGAATCAGCCCCAGCATTTT.

V gene TRBV7-9 combines with J gene TRBJ2-7; D possibly corresponds to TRBD1 (6 bases). Trimming pared 4 bases from V and 2 bases from J, leaving 12 bases between. This CDR3 has 14 amino acids. CDR1 is SEHNR, CDR2 FQNEAQ, per germline (reference sequence). The CDR3 region has the DNA TGTGCCAGCAGCTCGTACAGGGATCCCTACGAGCAGTACTTC. It yields the protein CASSSYRDPYEQYF.

The rearrangement links TRBV28 to TRBJ1-1, with 8 bases lining up with TRBD1. The germline CDR1 and CDR2 sequences are MDHEN and SYDVKM. V lost 6 bases, J lost 1 base, and 7 bases stayed unmatched. This CDR3 is 15 amino acids long. The CDR3 sequence: CASSPRGRGNTEAFF. DNA for the CDR3: TGTGCCAGCAGCCCCAGGGGGCGCGGGAACACTGAAGCTTTCTTT.

The CDR3 DNA reads as TGTGCCAGCAGCGTAGGTTTGAGGGGAGGGTTTGGGGGCTACACCTTC. Protein: CASSVGLRGGFGGYTF. This chain joins TRBV9 and TRBJ1-2; D possibly corresponds to TRBD1 (5 bases). CDR3 length equals 16 residues. From germline, CDR1 is SGDLS and CDR2 YYNGEE. Between the trimmed V and J ends, which lost 0 bases and 8 bases, there was a span of 20 bases.

This clone was picked up one time. The rearrangement joins TRBV12-3 or TRBV12-4 to TRBJ1-5; D call uncertain. The CDR3 totals 13 residues. V was pared by 3 bases and J by 8 bases, with 11 bases between. CDR3 sequence reads: CASSFATLEPQHF. The CDR3 DNA sequence: TGTGCCAGCAGTTTTGCGACTTTGGAGCCCCAGCATTTT.

The chain joins TRBV12-3 or TRBV12-4 to TRBJ1-2, with 7 nucleotides matching TRBD1. The ends lost 0 bases at V and 8 bases at J; junction bases unmatched: 3. The CDR3 is made up of 13 amino acids. CDR3 sequence: CASSLARQGGYTF. DNA for the CDR3: TGTGCCAGCAGTTTAGCGAGACAGGGAGGCTACACCTTC.

The chain carries TRBV20-1 and TRBJ1-5, with a weak D call TRBD1 (5 bases). CDR3 size: 10 residues. The V gene's germline CDR1 is DFQATT and CDR2 SNEGSKA (reference sequence). Trimming took off 6 bases at V and 5 bases at J, with 5 bases between the two ends. CDR3 DNA sequence: TGCAGTGCGGGGGATCAGCCCCAGCATTTT. Translation gives CSAGDQPQHF.

The J gene is TRBJ2-3, the V gene TRBV5-8; TRBD2 aligns across 8 bases. The V and J ends lost 4 bases and 2 bases, in that order; junction bases with no gene match: 6. CDR1 is SGHTS, CDR2 YDEGEE, per germline. The CDR3 spans 15 residues. The CDR3 sequence: CASSTERGTTDTQYF. In DNA form, the CDR3 reads TGTGCCAGCAGCACTGAGCGGGGGACCACAGATACGCAGTATTTT. Full variable domain (outside the CDR3, taken from reference TRBV5-8 and TRBJ2-3): EAGVTQSPTHLIKTRGQQATLRCSPISGHTSVYWYQQALGLGLQFLLWYDEGEERNRGNFPPRFSGRQFPNYSSELNVNALELEDSALYLCASSTERGTTDTQYFGPGTRLTVL.

This rearrangement joins TRBV5-5 to TRBJ1-5, with D possibly being TRBD1 (6 bases). The germline V gene encodes CDR1 SGHKS and CDR2 YYEKEE (reference sequence). This CDR3 is 14 amino acids long. The V end was cut by 2 bases, the J end by 3 bases, with 9 bases between. CDR3 bases: TGTGCCAGCAGCTTACAGGGTGACAATCAGCCCCAGCATTTT. Encoded protein: CASSLQGDNQPQHF.

The rearrangement uses TRBV19 and TRBJ1-5; a possible D gene is TRBD1 (5 bases). The CDR3 is 15 residues long. V gave up 3 bases and J gave up 2 bases, with 11 bases separating them. Germline CDR1 LNHDA, CDR2 SQIVND (reference sequence). This CDR3 reads CASSIPSGGNQPQHF. CDR3 nucleotide sequence: TGTGCCAGTAGTATCCCCTCGGGGGGCAATCAGCCCCAGCATTTT. The variable domain in full, with the rest retrieved from reference TRBV19 and TRBJ1-5, is DGGITQSPKYLFRKEGQNVTLSCEQNLNHDAMYWYRQDPGQGLRLIYYSQIVNDFQKGDIAEGYSVSREKKESFPLTVTSAQKNPTAFYLCASSIPSGGNQPQHFGDGTRLSIL.

The rearrangement joins TRBV3-1 (or the pseudogene TRBV3-2) to TRBJ1-5; D unclear. CDR1 is LGHDT and CDR2 is YNNKEL in the germline V gene (reference sequence). The V and J ends lost 3 bases and 7 bases respectively, with 7 bases between them. CDR3 length: 12 amino acids. The CDR3 loop is CASSQGRQPQHF. CDR3 sequence (DNA): TGTGCCAGCAGCCAGGGGAGACAGCCCCAGCATTTT.

The chain has TRBV27 and TRBJ1-4; no firm D call. Trimming took 5 bases from V and 3 from J, leaving 10 bases between them. The CDR3 runs to 14 residues. Germline V gives CDR1 MNHEY, CDR2 SMNVEV (reference sequence). The CDR3 loop is CASSPTWANEKLFF. In DNA form, the CDR3 reads TGTGCCAGCAGTCCGACCTGGGCTAATGAAAAACTGTTTTTT. The full variable domain, its missing parts supplied by reference TRBV27 and TRBJ1-4, is EAQVTQNPRYLITVTGKKLTVTCSQNMNHEYMSWYRQDPGLGLRQIYYSMNVEVTDKGDVPEGYKVSRKEKRNFPLILESPSPNQTSLYFCASSPTWANEKLFFGSGTQLSVL.

This clone was seen a single time. This chain uses TRBV3-1 (or the pseudogene TRBV3-2) with TRBJ2-7; D is possibly TRBD1 (6 bases). The germline gives CDR1 LGHDT, CDR2 YNNKEL (reference sequence). V was pared by 6 bases and J by 7 bases, with 16 bases between. The CDR3 has 13 residues. CDR3 coding DNA: TGTGCCAGCAGTCACAACAGGGTGGGGGAGCAGTACTTC. It specifies CASSHNRVGEQYF.

This clone came up once. This chain connects TRBV3-1 (or the pseudogene TRBV3-2) to TRBJ1-2, with 9 positions matching TRBD1. The CDR3 is made up of 15 amino acids. Germline assignment: CDR1 LGHDT and CDR2 YNNKEL (reference sequence). V dropped 5 bases and J dropped 6; count of bases not matched to a gene: 10. The CDR3: CASSSFSDRGHGYTF. The CDR3 nucleotides are TGTGCCAGCAGCTCTTTTTCGGACAGGGGTCATGGCTACACCTTC.

The rearrangement joins TRBV28 to TRBJ2-7, with D tentatively TRBD2 (6 bases). The CDR3 runs to 15 residues. The V end lost 5 bases, the J end lost 7 bases, and 21 bases lay between the germline ends. Germline CDR1 reads MDHEN; CDR2 reads SYDVKM. The chain's CDR3 is CASSPHGGLLGEQYV. The CDR3 DNA is TGTGCCAGCAGTCCCCACGGGGGACTCCTCGGGGAGCAGTACGTC.

The rearrangement uses TRBV12-3 or TRBV12-4 and TRBJ1-1; D remains unclear. The CDR3 has 10 amino acids. V lost 5 bases, J lost 7 bases, and 5 bases lay in between. The CDR3 sequence: CASSPDEAFF. Written as DNA, the CDR3 is TGTGCCAGCAGTCCGGATGAAGCTTTCTTT.

The sample holds one count of this clone. The J gene is TRBJ1-5, the V gene TRBV12-3 or TRBV12-4; D uncertain. Trimming left V 6 bases short and J 4 bases short, with 7 bases between. The length of the CDR3 is 12 residues. CDR3 in DNA: TGTGCCAGCAGCGTCCTAAATCAGCCCCAGCATTTT. Encoded protein: CASSVLNQPQHF.

This clone was seen more than once but under ten times. V is TRBV28 and J is TRBJ1-2; weak D call: TRBD1 (6 bases). The CDR3 runs 14 residues. Looked up from germline, CDR1 is MDHEN and CDR2 is SYDVKM. Trimming shortened V by 2 bases and J by 5 bases, and 12 bases separated the two germline ends. The CDR3: CASSLPGAGYGYTF. The CDR3 DNA reads as TGTGCCAGCAGTTTACCGGGGGCCGGATATGGCTACACCTTC.

This clone was counted only a few times. The V and J genes are TRBV7-6 and TRBJ2-7, with 10 bases that match TRBD1. This CDR3 contains 16 residues. V trimming: 2 bases; J trimming: 5 bases; junction bases outside the gene matches: 9. Germline-derived CDR1 and CDR2 are SGHVS and FNYEAQ. The CDR3: CASSLLTGTGADEQYF. CDR3 DNA sequence: TGTGCCAGCAGCTTACTAACCGGGACAGGGGCCGACGAGCAGTACTTC.

The chain joins TRBV30 to TRBJ1-3; a weak D match, TRBD1 (5 bases). Germline V lookup: CDR1 GTSNPN, CDR2 SVGIG (reference sequence). The CDR3 is 13 amino acids. With 2 bases removed from V and 2 bases from J, the gap between germline ends came to 7 bases. CDR3 DNA sequence: TGTGCCTGGAGTAGACAGACTGGAAACACCATATATTTT. Its protein is CAWSRQTGNTIYF.

This chain uses TRBV7-9 with TRBJ1-2; no definite D call. V lost 4 bases and J lost 8, with 11 bases in between. The CDR3 loop spans 12 amino acids. Germline CDR1 SEHNR, CDR2 FQNEAQ (reference sequence). CDR3 sequence reads: CASSSGVLGYTF. In DNA form, the CDR3 reads TGTGCCAGCAGCTCTGGGGTATTGGGCTACACCTTC.

CDR3 DNA sequence: TGTGCCAGCAGTTTATCCGGGGGGGCCTATGGCTACACCTTC. Translation: CASSLSGGAYGYTF. The chain carries TRBV27 and TRBJ1-2; perhaps TRBD1 as D (6 bases). The germline gives CDR1 MNHEY, CDR2 SMNVEV (reference sequence). The V gene lost 0 bases and the J gene lost 4 bases, with 9 bases spanning the gap. This CDR3 contains 14 residues.

V and J are TRBV7-8 and TRBJ2-1, with D possibly called TRBD1 or TRBD2 (5 bases each). The germline V and J ends were trimmed by 5 bases and 7 bases, with 18 bases remaining between them. This CDR3 spans 15 amino acids. Germline V gene sequence: CDR1 SGHVS, CDR2 FQNEAQ. CDR3 protein: CASSPKRDARNEQFF. CDR3 nucleotide sequence: TGTGCCAGCAGCCCTAAACGGGACGCCCGTAATGAGCAGTTCTTC.

The rearrangement links TRBV24-1 to TRBJ1-4, with a possible D match to TRBD1 (5 bases). Trimming removed 8 bases at V and 10 bases at J, with 13 bases between. This CDR3 is 12 amino acids long. Germline CDR1 KGHDR, CDR2 SFDVKD. This chain's CDR3 is CATMGPPRKLFF. DNA of the CDR3: TGTGCCACCATGGGGCCCCCTCGAAAACTGTTTTTT.

V is TRBV28 and J is TRBJ1-6, with D possibly TRBD1 on 5 matching bases. The CDR3 consists of 15 residues. CDR1 MDHEN and CDR2 SYDVKM come from the germline V gene. Trimming pared 4 bases from V and 4 bases from J, leaving 11 bases between. CDR3 amino acids: CASSSRQIYNSPLHF. The CDR3 DNA reads TGTGCCAGCAGTTCAAGACAGATTTATAATTCACCCCTCCACTTT. The entire variable domain, with the rest obtained from reference TRBV28 and TRBJ1-6, is as follows: DVKVTQSSRYLVKRTGEKVFLECVQDMDHENMFWYRQDPGLGLRLIYFSYDVKMKEKGDIPEGYSVSREKKERFSLILESASTNQTSMYLCASSSRQIYNSPLHFGNGTRLTVT.

The V and J genes are TRBV19 and TRBJ2-1; possible D gene TRBD2, 5 bases. This CDR3 is built from 16 residues. From germline, CDR1 is LNHDA and CDR2 SQIVND (reference sequence). Trimming stripped 3 bases from V and 4 bases from J, with 16 bases between. CDR3 sequence reads: CASSMEAGRLYNEQFF. For the CDR3, the DNA is TGTGCCAGTAGTATGGAGGCAGGTAGACTGTACAATGAGCAGTTCTTC.

This clone was seen just once. This chain connects TRBV2 to TRBJ2-7; a possible D gene is TRBD2 (6 bases). Germline V gene data show CDR1 as SNHLY and CDR2 as FYNNEI. Trimming took off 6 bases at V and 1 base at J, with 16 bases between the two ends. The CDR3 sequence is 15 residues long. CDR3 DNA sequence: TGTGCCAGCAGGAGGGAACTAGCAGGGTCCTACGAGCAGTACTTC. It translates to CASRRELAGSYEQYF.